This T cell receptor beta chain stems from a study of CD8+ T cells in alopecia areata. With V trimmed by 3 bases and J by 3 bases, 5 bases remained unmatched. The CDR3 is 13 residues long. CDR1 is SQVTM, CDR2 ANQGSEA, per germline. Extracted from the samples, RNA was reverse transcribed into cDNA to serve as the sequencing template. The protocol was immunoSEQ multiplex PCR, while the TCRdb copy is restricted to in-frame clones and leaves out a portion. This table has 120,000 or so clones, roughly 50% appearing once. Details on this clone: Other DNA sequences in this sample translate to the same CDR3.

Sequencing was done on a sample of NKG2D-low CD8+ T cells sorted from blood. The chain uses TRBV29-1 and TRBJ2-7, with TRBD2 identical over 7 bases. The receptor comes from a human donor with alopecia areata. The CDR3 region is CSVESGEGYEQYF. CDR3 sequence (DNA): TGCAGCGTTGAGAGCGGGGAAGGCTACGAGCAGTACTTC.